Below are 9 T cell receptor beta chains sequenced from a single sample in a study of blood T cells in healthy people across ages. Next came a second PCR, run for about 6 to 12 cycles, which used a sample-barcoded 5' primer along with a J-beta primer mix. TCRdb itself ran the 5' RACE reads through MiXCR, one entry per CDR3 protein. The table shows 1.5 million to 2 million distinct CDR3 sequences, with around 48% occurring only once. Material: blood. The receptors here all came from a woman in her thirties or forties in good health.

This clonotype was observed a handful of times. V gene TRBV11-2 combines with J gene TRBJ2-7; D is possibly TRBD1 or TRBD2 (5 bases each). The J call may not be correct, given that the DNA end is closer to TRBJ2-4. The germline CDR1 and CDR2 sequences are SGHAT and FQNNGV. This CDR3 has 14 residues. In DNA, the CDR3 is TGTGCCAGCAGACCACGGGGCTCAGCCGGCATTCAGTACTTC. The encoded protein is CASRPRGSAGIQYF.

J is TRBJ1-2 and V is TRBV20-1, with D perhaps TRBD1 (5 bases). The V end lost 5 bases, the J end lost 9 bases, and 19 bases lay between the germline ends. Germline CDR1 reads DFQATT; CDR2 reads SNEGSKA (reference sequence). The CDR3 length is 13 residues. This chain's CDR3 is CSAGGTAGRSYTF. Written as DNA, the CDR3 is TGCAGTGCTGGGGGTACGGCAGGGAGGAGCTACACCTTC.

The chain uses TRBV7-3 and TRBJ2-3; possibly TRBD2 for D (7 bases). The CDR3 is 15 residues long. Germline-derived CDR1 and CDR2 are SGHTA and FQGTGA. The V gene lost 5 bases and the J gene lost 2 bases, with 14 bases spanning the gap. The DNA of the CDR3 is TGTGCCAGCAGCCCGGGGGGCGGAGTCACAGATACGCAGTATTTT. Protein sequence: CASSPGGGVTDTQYF.

V usage is TRBV12-3 or TRBV12-4 and J usage is TRBJ2-5; D might be TRBD1 (8 bases). The CDR3 runs to 17 residues. V shed 3 bases and J shed 5 bases, with 22 bases lying between them. Here the CDR3 DNA reads TGTGCCAGCAGTTTCCGGACAGGGAGGGCTTCCCGGGAGACCCAGTACTTC. Protein sequence: CASSFRTGRASRETQYF.

This clonotype was observed a few times. A read error may explain this, as a much larger clone is one base away. The chain combines TRBV28 with TRBJ2-1; D assignment may be TRBD1 or TRBD2 (5 bases each). The CDR3 contains 10 residues. CDR1 and CDR2 (germline): MDHEN, SYDVKM. Trimming cost V 6 bases and J 13 bases, with 10 bases left between them. For the CDR3, the DNA is TGTGCCAGCAGGGGGGAGACCCAGTTCTTC. This gives the protein CASRGETQFF.

This clonotype was seen only a few times. The V and J genes are TRBV5-1 and TRBJ2-7; D may be TRBD2 (7 bases). The DNA end lines up better with TRBJ2-5; the J call may be wrong. Germline V gene lookup returns CDR1 SGHRS and CDR2 YFSETQ. The CDR3 is 14 amino acids. CDR3 coding DNA: TGCGCCAGCCGGACTCCGGGGGGCAGCAGGACCCAGTACTTC. Residues: CASRTPGGSRTQYF.

Note on this clonotype: A read error is possible here, since a much larger clone lies one base away. V and J are TRBV20-1 and TRBJ2-5; D possibly corresponds to TRBD2 (5 bases). Per germline, CDR1 DFQATT and CDR2 SNEGSKA (reference sequence). This CDR3 region has 11 residues. The CDR3 reads CSALVEEAQYF. CDR3 sequence (DNA): TGCAGTGCACTAGTAGAAGAGGCCCAGTACTTC.

As for this clonotype: The junction and the germline gene differ at one end; a read error may be behind it. This chain joins TRBV29-1 and TRBJ2-3; D gene ambiguous. The CDR3 totals 14 residues. Germline loops: CDR1 SQVTM, CDR2 ANQGSEA. As DNA, the CDR3 is TGCAGCGTTGAAGATGACTCGGTCGGTGATACGCGGTATTTT. Amino acids: CSVEDDSVGDTRYF.

The table lists this clonotype with a few counts. The chain has TRBV7-8 and TRBJ2-5; the D gene is possibly TRBD1 (5 bases). V was shortened by 5 bases and J by 2 bases, with 15 bases between the two germline ends. CDR3 length equals 15 residues. Germline CDR1 SGHVS, CDR2 FQNEAQ. The CDR3 DNA sequence: TGTGCCAGCAGCGTACCCCCAGGGATACAAGAGACCCAGTACTTC. It translates to CASSVPPGIQETQYF.